The rows below give T cell receptor beta chains drawn from one sample of a study of cytomegalovirus exposure and HLA in healthy donors. Data came from immunoSEQ multiplex PCR; TCRdb stores just in-frame clones and leaves some out. The table includes a few hundred thousand clones, roughly 91% detected once. The sample taken for sequencing was PBMCs. These receptors were obtained from a woman aged 18-29 years in good health and CMV-seronegative. The CDR3 runs from the conserved cysteine through the conserved F or W. Fields, in order: clone size, J gene, V gene, D gene, CDR3 protein, CDR3 DNA. D genes are given only for firm matches. Clone size is shown for a subset of rows, as once, few, many or a class of expanded clone.

NA TRBJ1-6 TRBV19 TRBD1 CASSSIPGTEGLGNSPLHF TGTGCCAGTAGCTCCATTCCCGGGACAGAAGGTTTGGGCAATTCACCCCTCCACTTT
NA TRBJ2-7 TRBV11-1 TRBD2 CASSPGASGSYEQYF TGTGCCAGCAGCCCCGGGGCTAGCGGGTCCTACGAGCAGTACTTC
NA TRBJ2-3 TRBV27 TRBD2 CASSLGVAGGSTDTQYF TGTGCCAGCAGTTTGGGAGTAGCGGGAGGTTCGACAGATACGCAGTATTTT
NA TRBJ1-1 TRBV18 NA CASSPEHLNTEAFF TGTGCCAGCTCACCAGAGCACTTGAACACTGAAGCTTTCTTT
once TRBJ1-1 TRBV19 NA CASSQGGDTEAFF TGTGCCAGTAGTCAGGGCGGAGACACTGAAGCTTTCTTT
NA TRBJ2-3 TRBV5-4 TRBD1 CASKGGLSTDTQYF TGTGCCAGCAAAGGGGGCCTTAGCACAGATACGCAGTATTTT
NA TRBJ2-1 TRBV6-5 TRBD1 CASSQDRSSYNEQFF TGTGCCAGCAGTCAGGACAGGAGCTCCTACAATGAGCAGTTCTTC
NA TRBJ2-7 TRBV5-1 NA CASSPVRDSDSYEQYF TGCGCCAGCAGCCCGGTGCGGGACAGCGACTCCTACGAGCAGTACTTC
NA TRBJ2-3 TRBV4-2 NA CASSQAIQRATDTQYF TGTGCCAGCAGCCAAGCCATCCAGCGCGCCACAGATACGCAGTATTTT
NA TRBJ1-1 TRBV7-8 TRBD1 CASSFMTGGNTEAFF TGTGCCAGCAGCTTCATGACAGGGGGGAACACTGAAGCTTTCTTT
NA TRBJ1-1 TRBV30 NA CAWSARLTGEAFF TGTGCCTGGAGTGCCCGCCTAACTGGTGAAGCTTTCTTT
NA TRBJ2-7 TRBV30 NA CAWSFASEQYF TGTGCCTGGAGTTTTGCGTCCGAGCAGTACTTC
NA TRBJ1-2 TRBV7-2 TRBD1 CASSLFGQGLGGYTF TGTGCCAGCAGCTTATTTGGACAGGGTCTGGGTGGCTACACCTTC
NA TRBJ1-5 TRBV7-8 NA CASNVGPAVNQPQHF TGTGCCAGCAACGTGGGGCCGGCCGTCAATCAGCCCCAGCATTTT
NA TRBJ2-3 TRBV13 TRBD1 CASTNRGDVGTDTQYF TGTGCCAGCACCAACAGGGGCGATGTAGGCACAGATACGCAGTATTTT
NA TRBJ1-2 TRBV6-5 NA CASSLRPGTFYGYTF TGTGCCAGCAGCCTAAGGCCAGGGACTTTCTATGGCTACACCTTC
NA TRBJ1-2 TRBV18 NA CASSLDRSRIESVYTF TGTGCCAGCTCACTCGACAGGTCTCGGATAGAGTCGGTCTACACCTTC